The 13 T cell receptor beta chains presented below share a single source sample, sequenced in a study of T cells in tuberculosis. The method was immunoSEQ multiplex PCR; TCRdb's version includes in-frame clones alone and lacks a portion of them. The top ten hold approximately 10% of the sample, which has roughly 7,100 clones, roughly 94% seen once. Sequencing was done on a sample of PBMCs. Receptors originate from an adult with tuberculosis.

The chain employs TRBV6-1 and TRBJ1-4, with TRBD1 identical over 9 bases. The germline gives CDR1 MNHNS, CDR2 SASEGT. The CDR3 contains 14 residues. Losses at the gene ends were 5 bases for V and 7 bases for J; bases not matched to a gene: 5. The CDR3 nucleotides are TGTGCCAGCAGTTCCGGGACAGGGACTGAAAAACTGTTTTTT. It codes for CASSSGTGTEKLFF.

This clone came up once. The CDR3 sequence is CASSLDYPQGRNEQFF. The CDR3, as DNA: TGCGCCAGCAGCTTGGATTACCCACAGGGGAGGAATGAGCAGTTCTTC. The chain carries TRBV5-1 and TRBJ2-1, with D possibly being TRBD1 (7 bases). Germline CDR1 reads SGHRS; CDR2 reads YFSETQ. CDR3 length equals 16 residues. Trimming removed 0 bases from V and 7 bases from J, with 17 bases in between.

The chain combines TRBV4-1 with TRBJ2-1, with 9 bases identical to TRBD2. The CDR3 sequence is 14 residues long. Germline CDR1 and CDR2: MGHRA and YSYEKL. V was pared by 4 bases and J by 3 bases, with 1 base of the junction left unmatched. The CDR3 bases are TGCGCCAGCAGCCTTAGCGGGAGCTACAATGAGCAGTTCTTC. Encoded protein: CASSLSGSYNEQFF.

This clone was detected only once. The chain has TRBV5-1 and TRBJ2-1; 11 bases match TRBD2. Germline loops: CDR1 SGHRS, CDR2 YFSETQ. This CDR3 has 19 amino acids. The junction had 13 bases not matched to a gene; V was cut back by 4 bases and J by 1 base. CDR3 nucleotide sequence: TGCGCCAGCAGCCCCCGTCCACTAGCGGGAGCTGTGTCCTACAATGAGCAGTTCTTC. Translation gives CASSPRPLAGAVSYNEQFF.

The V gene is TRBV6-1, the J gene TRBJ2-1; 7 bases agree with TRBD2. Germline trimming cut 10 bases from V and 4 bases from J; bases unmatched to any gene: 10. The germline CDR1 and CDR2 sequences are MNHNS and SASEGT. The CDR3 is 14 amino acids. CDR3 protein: CATRPSGVYNEQFF. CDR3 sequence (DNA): TGTGCCACCCGTCCCAGCGGGGTTTACAATGAGCAGTTCTTC.

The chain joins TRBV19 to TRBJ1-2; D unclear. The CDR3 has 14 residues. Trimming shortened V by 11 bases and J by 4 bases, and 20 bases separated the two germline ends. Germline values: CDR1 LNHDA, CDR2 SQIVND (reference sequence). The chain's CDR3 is CASRKQPRIYGYTF. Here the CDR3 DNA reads TGTGCCTCTCGGAAACAGCCCCGTATCTATGGCTACACCTTC.

Written as DNA, the CDR3 is TGTGCCATCAGTGAGTCGAGGCGGGGGTCCTACGAGCAGTACTTC. It encodes CAISESRRGSYEQYF. The chain employs TRBV10-3 and TRBJ2-7; 7 nucleotides align to TRBD2. V shed 0 bases, J shed 1 base, and the junction held 3 bases outside the gene matches. This CDR3 spans 15 amino acids. From germline, CDR1 is ENHRY and CDR2 SYGVKD.

The CDR3 here is CASSIRPAGGYNEQFF. The CDR3 nucleotides are TGTGCCAGTAGTATACGTCCAGCGGGGGGTTACAATGAGCAGTTCTTC. The genes are TRBV19 and TRBJ2-1; 9 bases align to TRBD2. CDR3 size: 16 residues. Germline assignment: CDR1 LNHDA and CDR2 SQIVND (reference sequence). V was clipped by 2 bases and J by 4 bases; unmatched bases: 6.

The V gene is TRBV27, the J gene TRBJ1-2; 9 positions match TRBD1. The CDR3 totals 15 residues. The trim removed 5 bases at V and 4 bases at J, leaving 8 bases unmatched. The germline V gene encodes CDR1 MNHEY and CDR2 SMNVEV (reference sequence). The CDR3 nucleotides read TGTGCCAGCAGTGAGGGGACAGGGAGGACCTATGGCTACACCTTC. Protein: CASSEGTGRTYGYTF.

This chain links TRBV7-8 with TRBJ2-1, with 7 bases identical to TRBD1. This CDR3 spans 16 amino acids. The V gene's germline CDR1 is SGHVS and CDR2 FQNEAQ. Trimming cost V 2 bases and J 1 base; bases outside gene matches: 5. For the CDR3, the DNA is TGTGCCAGCAGCTTATCGGAGACAGGGTCCTACAATGAGCAGTTCTTC. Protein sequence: CASSLSETGSYNEQFF.

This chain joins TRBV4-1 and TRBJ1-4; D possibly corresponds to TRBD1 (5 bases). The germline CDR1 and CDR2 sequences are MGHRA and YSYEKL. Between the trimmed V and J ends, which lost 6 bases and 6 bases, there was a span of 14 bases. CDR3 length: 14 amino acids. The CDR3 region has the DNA TGCGCCAGCAGTCTCGTCCGGGGGTATGAAAAACTGTTTTTT. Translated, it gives CASSLVRGYEKLFF.

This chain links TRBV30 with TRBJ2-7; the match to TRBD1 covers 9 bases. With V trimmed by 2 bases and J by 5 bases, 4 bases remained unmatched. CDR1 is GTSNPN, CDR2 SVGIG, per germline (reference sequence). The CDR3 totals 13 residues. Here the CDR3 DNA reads TGTGCCTGGAGTCCAGACAGGGGGGACGAGCAGTACTTC. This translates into CAWSPDRGDEQYF.

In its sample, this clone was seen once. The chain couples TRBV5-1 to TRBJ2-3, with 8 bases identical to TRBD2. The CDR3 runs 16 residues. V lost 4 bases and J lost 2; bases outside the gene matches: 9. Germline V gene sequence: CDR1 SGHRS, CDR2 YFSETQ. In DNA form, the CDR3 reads TGCGCCAGCAGCGGTTCGTCGGGGGGGACCACAGATACGCAGTATTTT. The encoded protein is CASSGSSGGTTDTQYF.